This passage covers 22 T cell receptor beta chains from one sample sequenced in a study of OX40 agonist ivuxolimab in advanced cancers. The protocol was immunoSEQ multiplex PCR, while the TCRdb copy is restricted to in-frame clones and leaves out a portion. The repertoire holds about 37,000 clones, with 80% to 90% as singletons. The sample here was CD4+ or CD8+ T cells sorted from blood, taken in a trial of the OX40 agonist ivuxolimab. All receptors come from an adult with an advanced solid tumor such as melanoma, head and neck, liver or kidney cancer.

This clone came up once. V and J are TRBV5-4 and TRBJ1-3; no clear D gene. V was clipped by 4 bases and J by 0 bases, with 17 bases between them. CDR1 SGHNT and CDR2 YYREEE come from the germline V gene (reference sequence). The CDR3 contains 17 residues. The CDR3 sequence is CASSDGRVRASGNTIYF. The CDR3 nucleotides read TGTGCCAGCAGCGACGGGAGAGTTCGGGCCTCTGGAAACACCATATATTTT.

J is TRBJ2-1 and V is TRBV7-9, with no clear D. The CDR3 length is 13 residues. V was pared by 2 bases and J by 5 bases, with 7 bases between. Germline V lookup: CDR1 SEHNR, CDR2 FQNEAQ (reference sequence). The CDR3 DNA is TGTGCCAGCAGCTTATCTTCGGACAATGAGCAGTTCTTC. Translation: CASSLSSDNEQFF.

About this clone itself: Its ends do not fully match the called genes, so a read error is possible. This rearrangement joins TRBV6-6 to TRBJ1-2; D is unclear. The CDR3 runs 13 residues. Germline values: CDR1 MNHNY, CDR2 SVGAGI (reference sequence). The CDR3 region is CASSHRAGVDLLF. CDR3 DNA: TGTGCCAGCAGCCATAGGGCTGGTGTAGACCTCCTCTTC.

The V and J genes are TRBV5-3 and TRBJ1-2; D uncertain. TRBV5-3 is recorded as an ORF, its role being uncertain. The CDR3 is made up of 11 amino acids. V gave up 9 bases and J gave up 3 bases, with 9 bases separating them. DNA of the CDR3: TGTGCCACGAGTGGGTACTATGGCTACACCTTC. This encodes CATSGYYGYTF.

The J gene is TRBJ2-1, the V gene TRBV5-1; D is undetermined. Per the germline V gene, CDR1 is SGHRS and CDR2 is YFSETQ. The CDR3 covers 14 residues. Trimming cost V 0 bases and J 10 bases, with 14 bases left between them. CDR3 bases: TGCGCCAGCAGCTTGGATCCGTCCAGTCGGGAGCAGTTCTTC. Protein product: CASSLDPSSREQFF.

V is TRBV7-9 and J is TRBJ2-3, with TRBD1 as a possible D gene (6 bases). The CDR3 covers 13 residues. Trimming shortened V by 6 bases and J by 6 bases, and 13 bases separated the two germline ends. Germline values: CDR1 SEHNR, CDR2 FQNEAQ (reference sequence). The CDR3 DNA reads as TGTGCCAGCAGGAAAACAGGGACGGATACGCAGTATTTT. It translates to CASRKTGTDTQYF.

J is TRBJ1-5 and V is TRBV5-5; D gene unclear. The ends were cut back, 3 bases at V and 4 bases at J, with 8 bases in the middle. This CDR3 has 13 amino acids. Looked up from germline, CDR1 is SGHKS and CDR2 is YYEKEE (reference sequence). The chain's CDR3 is CASSSDGNQPQHF. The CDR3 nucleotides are TGTGCCAGCAGCTCGGACGGGAATCAGCCCCAGCATTTT.

CDR3 sequence: CASSLMDSPLHF. CDR3 nucleotides: TGTGCCAGCAGCTTAATGGATTCACCCCTCCACTTT. The chain couples TRBV7-2 to TRBJ1-6; D gene uncertain. The V end lost 2 bases, the J end lost 8 bases, and 4 bases lay between the germline ends. This CDR3 has 12 amino acids. Germline V gives CDR1 SGHTA, CDR2 FQGNSA.

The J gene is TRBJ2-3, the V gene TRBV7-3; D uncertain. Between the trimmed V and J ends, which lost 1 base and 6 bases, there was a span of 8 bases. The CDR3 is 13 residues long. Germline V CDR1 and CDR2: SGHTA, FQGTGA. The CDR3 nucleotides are TGTGCCAGCAGCTTAAATTCCGAGGATACGCAGTATTTT. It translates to CASSLNSEDTQYF.

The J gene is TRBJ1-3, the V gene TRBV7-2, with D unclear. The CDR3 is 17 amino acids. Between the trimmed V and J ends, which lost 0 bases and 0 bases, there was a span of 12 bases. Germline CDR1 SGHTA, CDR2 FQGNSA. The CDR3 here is CASSLANVRASGNTIYF. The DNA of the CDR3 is TGTGCCAGCAGCTTAGCAAACGTTAGGGCCTCTGGAAACACCATATATTTT.

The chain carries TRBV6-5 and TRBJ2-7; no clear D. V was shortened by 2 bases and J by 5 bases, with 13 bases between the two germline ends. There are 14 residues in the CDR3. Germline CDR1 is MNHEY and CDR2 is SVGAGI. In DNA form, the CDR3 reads TGTGCCAGCAGTTACCGGTCAGTAATTGACGAGCAGTACTTC. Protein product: CASSYRSVIDEQYF.

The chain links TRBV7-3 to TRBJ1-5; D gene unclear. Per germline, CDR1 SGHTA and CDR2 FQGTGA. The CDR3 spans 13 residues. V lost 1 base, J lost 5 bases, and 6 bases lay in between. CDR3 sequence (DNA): TGTGCCAGCAGCTTAAGTGTGGATCAGCCCCAGCATTTT. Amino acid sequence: CASSLSVDQPQHF.

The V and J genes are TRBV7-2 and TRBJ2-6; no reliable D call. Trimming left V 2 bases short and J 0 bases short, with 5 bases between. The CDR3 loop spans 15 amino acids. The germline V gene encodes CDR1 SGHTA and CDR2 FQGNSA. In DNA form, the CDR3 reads TGTGCCAGCAGCTTATTCCTCTCTGGGGCCAACGTCCTGACTTTC. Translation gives CASSLFLSGANVLTF.

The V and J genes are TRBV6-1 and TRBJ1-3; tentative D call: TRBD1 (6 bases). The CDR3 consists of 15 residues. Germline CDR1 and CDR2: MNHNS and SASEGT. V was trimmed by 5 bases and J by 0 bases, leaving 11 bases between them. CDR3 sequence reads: CASSRQVFSGNTIYF. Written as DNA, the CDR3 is TGTGCCAGCAGTCGACAGGTTTTCTCTGGAAACACCATATATTTT.

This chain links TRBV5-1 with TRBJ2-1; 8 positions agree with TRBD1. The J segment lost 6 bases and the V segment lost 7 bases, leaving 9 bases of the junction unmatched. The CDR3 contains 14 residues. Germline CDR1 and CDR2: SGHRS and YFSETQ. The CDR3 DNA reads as TGCGCCAGCGGCCCCACAGGGGGGAGCAATGAGCAGTTCTTC. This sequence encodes CASGPTGGSNEQFF.

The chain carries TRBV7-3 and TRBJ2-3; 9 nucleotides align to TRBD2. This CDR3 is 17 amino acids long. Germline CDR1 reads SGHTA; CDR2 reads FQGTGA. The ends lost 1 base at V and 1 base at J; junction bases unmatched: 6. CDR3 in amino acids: CASSLSSSGVRTDTQYF. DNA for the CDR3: TGTGCCAGCAGCTTAAGTTCTAGCGGGGTACGCACAGATACGCAGTATTTT.

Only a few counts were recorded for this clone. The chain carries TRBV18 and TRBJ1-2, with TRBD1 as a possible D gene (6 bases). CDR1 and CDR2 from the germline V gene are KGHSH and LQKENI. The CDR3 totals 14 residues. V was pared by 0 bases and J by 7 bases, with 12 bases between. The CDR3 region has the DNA TGTGCCAGCTCACCACCAGGATACAGGGTTGGCTACACCTTC. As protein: CASSPPGYRVGYTF.

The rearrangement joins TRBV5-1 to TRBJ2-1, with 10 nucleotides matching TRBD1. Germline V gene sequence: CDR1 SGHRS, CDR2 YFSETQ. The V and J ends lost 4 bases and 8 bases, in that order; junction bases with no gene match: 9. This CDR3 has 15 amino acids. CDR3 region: CASSVVGQGFDEQFF. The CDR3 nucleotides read TGCGCCAGCAGCGTAGTGGGACAGGGGTTCGATGAGCAGTTCTTC.

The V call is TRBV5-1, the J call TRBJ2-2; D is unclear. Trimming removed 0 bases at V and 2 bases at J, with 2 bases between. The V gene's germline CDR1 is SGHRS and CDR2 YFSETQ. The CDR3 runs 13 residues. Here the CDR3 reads CASSLGNTGELFF. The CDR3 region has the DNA TGCGCCAGCAGCTTGGGTAACACCGGGGAGCTGTTTTTT.

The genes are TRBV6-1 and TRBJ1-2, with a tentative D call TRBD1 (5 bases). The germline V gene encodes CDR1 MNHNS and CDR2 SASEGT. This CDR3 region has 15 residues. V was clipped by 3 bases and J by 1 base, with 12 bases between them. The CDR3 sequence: CASSEPRQLNYGYTF. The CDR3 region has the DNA TGTGCCAGCAGTGAGCCCCGACAGCTTAACTATGGCTACACCTTC.

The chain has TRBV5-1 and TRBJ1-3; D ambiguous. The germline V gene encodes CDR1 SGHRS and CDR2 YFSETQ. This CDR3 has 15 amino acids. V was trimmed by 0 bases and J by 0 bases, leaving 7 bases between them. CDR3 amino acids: CASSLAGNSGNTIYF. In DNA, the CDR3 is TGCGCCAGCAGCTTGGCAGGTAACTCTGGAAACACCATATATTTT.

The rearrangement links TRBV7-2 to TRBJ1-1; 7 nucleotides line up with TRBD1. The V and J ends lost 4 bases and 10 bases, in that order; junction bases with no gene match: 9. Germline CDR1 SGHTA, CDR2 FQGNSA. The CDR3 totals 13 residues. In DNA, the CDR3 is TGTGCCAGCAGCTCTCATCCGACAGGGAGAGCTTTCTTT. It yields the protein CASSSHPTGRAFF.